The 9 T cell receptor beta chains presented below share a single source sample, sequenced in a study of CD8 T cells in Susac syndrome. RNA totalling roughly 0.45 to 1 ug underwent reverse transcription with random hexamers. MiXCR, applied by TCRdb to the immunoSEQ multiplex PCR reads, yields one record per CDR3 protein. The sample holds about 80,000 distinct CDR3 sequences, 94% seen once. Sample: CD8+ T cells from PBMCs. The receptors were sampled from a human donor with Susac syndrome.

This chain uses TRBV5-1 with TRBJ2-7, with unresolved D. V gave up 0 bases and J gave up 1 base, with 8 bases separating them. This CDR3 contains 14 residues. CDR1 SGHRS and CDR2 YFSETQ come from the germline V gene. This CDR3 reads CASSLDIMSYEQYF. The CDR3 region has the DNA TGCGCCAGCAGCTTGGACATAATGTCCTACGAGCAGTACTTC.

The chain uses TRBV5-1 and TRBJ2-7, with TRBD1 matching over 10 bases. J was trimmed by 3 bases and V by 7 bases; bases with no gene match: 7. Germline V gene lookup returns CDR1 SGHRS and CDR2 YFSETQ. The CDR3 runs to 14 residues. This chain's CDR3 is CASGPGQGFYEQYF. The CDR3 bases are TGCGCCAGCGGTCCGGGACAGGGGTTCTACGAGCAGTACTTC.

In DNA form, the CDR3 reads TGTGCCAGCAGCCGGGACAGGGAGGGAACTGAAGCTTTCTTT. It specifies CASSRDREGTEAFF. V usage is TRBV12-3 or TRBV12-4 and J usage is TRBJ1-1; TRBD1 matches 9 bases. V shed 6 bases, J shed 5 bases, and the junction held 7 bases outside the gene matches. CDR3 size: 14 residues.

The J gene is TRBJ2-3, the V gene TRBV29-1; 15 nucleotides align to TRBD2. V gave up 6 bases and J gave up 2 bases; unmatched junction bases: 9. CDR1 is SQVTM and CDR2 is ANQGSEA in the germline V gene. This CDR3 comprises 17 residues. CDR3 DNA sequence: TGCAGCGTCCAGGGACTAGCGGGAGGAAAATACACAGATACGCAGTATTTT. It specifies CSVQGLAGGKYTDTQYF.

This clonotype was picked up one time. The rearrangement uses TRBV29-1 and TRBJ2-1, with 7 bases identical to TRBD1. Germline V gene data show CDR1 as SQVTM and CDR2 as ANQGSEA. The CDR3 consists of 13 residues. After removal of 6 bases from V and 5 bases from J, the junction contained 7 bases not matched to a gene. The CDR3 DNA reads TGCAGCGTGAGACAGGGTCTTGACAATGAGCAGTTCTTC. As protein: CSVRQGLDNEQFF.

The rearrangement joins TRBV6-5 to TRBJ2-1, with D possibly matching TRBD1 (6 bases). This CDR3 has 15 amino acids. Germline CDR1 MNHEY, CDR2 SVGAGI. Trimming stripped 0 bases from V and 3 bases from J, with 9 bases between. CDR3 amino acids: CASSYSSGVYNEQFF. The CDR3 DNA reads as TGTGCCAGCAGTTACTCGTCAGGGGTCTACAATGAGCAGTTCTTC.

This clonotype occurred once. J is TRBJ2-7 and V is TRBV20-1; 10 nucleotides agree with TRBD2. The trim removed 1 base at V and 2 bases at J, leaving 8 bases unmatched. Per germline, CDR1 DFQATT and CDR2 SNEGSKA (reference sequence). This CDR3 contains 16 residues. The CDR3 DNA is TGCAGTGCTAGAGGAGGGATAGCGGGGGGAACCTACGAGCAGTACTTC. This codes for CSARGGIAGGTYEQYF.

V gene TRBV29-1 combines with J gene TRBJ2-7, with 10 bases identical to TRBD2. Trimming cost V 8 bases and J 3 bases; bases outside gene matches: 13. The V gene's germline CDR1 is SQVTM and CDR2 ANQGSEA. CDR3 length equals 15 residues. CDR3 amino acids: CSNDGLAGVVYEQYF. CDR3 sequence (DNA): TGCAGCAATGATGGGCTAGCGGGAGTAGTCTACGAGCAGTACTTC.

The chain combines TRBV4-3 with TRBJ1-3, with D uncertain. Per germline, CDR1 LGHNA and CDR2 YSLEER. Trimming removed 1 base from V and 1 base from J, with 8 bases in between. This CDR3 comprises 15 residues. The CDR3: CASSQVSGSGNTIYF. In DNA form, the CDR3 reads TGCGCCAGCAGCCAAGTTTCGGGGTCTGGAAACACCATATATTTT.